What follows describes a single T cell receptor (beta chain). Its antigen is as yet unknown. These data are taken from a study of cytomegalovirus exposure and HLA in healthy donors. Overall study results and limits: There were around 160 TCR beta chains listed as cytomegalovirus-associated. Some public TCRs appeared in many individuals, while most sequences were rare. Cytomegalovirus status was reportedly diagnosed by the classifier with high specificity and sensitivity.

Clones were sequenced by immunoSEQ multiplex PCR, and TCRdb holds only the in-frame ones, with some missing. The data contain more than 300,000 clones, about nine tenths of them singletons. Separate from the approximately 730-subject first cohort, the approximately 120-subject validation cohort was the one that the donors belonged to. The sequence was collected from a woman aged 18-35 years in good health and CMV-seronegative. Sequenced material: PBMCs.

In DNA, the CDR3 is TGTGCCAGCACCTCGGGGGGGCGGGCCTACGAGCAGTACTTC. Translated: CASTSGGRAYEQYF. The genes are TRBV2 and TRBJ2-7; 8 bases line up with TRBD2. Germline values: CDR1 SNHLY, CDR2 FYNNEI. Unmatched junction bases numbered 7, after V lost 7 bases and J lost 2 bases. CDR3 size: 14 residues.